The text below deals with one T cell receptor beta chain. With 60 Vbeta and 13 Jbeta primers, the PCR was carried out. Using immunoSEQ multiplex PCR, the repertoire was profiled, and TCRdb retains in-frame clones only, with some absent. The sample holds about 59,000 clones, about 80% seen once. The sample belongs to a study of cytomegalovirus exposure and HLA in healthy donors. J lost 6 bases, V lost 3 bases, and 4 bases had no gene match. This CDR3 comprises 16 residues. Germline V gene lookup returns CDR1 SGHDT and CDR2 YYEEEE. The chain carries TRBV5-6 and TRBJ2-1, with 15 bases identical to TRBD2. The material sequenced was PBMCs. The TCR was taken from a woman in her 40s in good health and CMV-seronegative. The CDR3 sequence is CASSSRTSGRVNEQFF. CDR3 DNA sequence: TGTGCCAGCAGCTCGCGGACTAGCGGGAGGGTCAATGAGCAGTTCTTC. The full variable domain, with the rest looked up from reference TRBV5-6 and TRBJ2-1, is DAGVTQSPTHLIKTRGQQVTLRCSPKSGHDTVSWYQQALGQGPQFIFQYYEEEERQRGNFPDRFSGHQFPNYSSELNVNALLLGDSALYLCASSSRTSGRVNEQFFGPGTRLTVL.